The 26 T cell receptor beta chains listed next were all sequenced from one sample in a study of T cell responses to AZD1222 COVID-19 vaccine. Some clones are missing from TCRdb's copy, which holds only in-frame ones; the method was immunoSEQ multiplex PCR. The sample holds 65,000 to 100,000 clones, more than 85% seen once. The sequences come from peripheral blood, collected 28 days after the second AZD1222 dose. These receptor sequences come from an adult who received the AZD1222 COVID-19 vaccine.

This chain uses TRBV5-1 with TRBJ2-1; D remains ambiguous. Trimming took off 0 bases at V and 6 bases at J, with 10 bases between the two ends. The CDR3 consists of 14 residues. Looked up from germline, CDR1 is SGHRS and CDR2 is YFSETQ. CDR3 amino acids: CASSLGPEGNEQFF. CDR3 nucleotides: TGCGCCAGCAGCTTGGGACCCGAAGGCAATGAGCAGTTCTTC.

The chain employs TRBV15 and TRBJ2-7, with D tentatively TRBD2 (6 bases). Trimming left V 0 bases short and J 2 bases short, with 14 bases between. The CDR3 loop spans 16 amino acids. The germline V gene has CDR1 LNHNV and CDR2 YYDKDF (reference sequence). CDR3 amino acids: CATSRDKGPSAYEQYF. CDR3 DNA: TGTGCCACCAGCAGAGATAAAGGGCCTAGCGCCTACGAGCAGTACTTC.

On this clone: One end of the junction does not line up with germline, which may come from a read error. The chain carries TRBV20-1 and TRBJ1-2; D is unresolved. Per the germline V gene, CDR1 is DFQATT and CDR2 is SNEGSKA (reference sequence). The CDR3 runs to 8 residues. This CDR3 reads CSASREIF. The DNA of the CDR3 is TGCAGTGCTAGTAGAGAGATCTTC.

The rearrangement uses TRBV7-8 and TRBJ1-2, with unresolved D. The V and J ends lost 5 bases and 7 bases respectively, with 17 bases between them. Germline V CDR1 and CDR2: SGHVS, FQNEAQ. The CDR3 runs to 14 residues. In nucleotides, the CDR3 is TGTGCCAGCAGCCCAACACCTAAGGGCTCTGGCTACACCTTC. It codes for CASSPTPKGSGYTF.

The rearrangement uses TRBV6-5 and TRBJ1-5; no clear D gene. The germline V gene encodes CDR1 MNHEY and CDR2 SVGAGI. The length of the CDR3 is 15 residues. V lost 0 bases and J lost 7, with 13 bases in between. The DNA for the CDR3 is TGTGCCAGCAGTTACTCCAACCAGTTGGGGCAGCCCCAGCATTTT. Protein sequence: CASSYSNQLGQPQHF.

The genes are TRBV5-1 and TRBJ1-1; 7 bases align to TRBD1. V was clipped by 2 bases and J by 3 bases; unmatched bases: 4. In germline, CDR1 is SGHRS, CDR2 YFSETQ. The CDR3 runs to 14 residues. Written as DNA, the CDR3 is TGCGCCAGCAGCTTAGGGGGCGCCGACACTGAAGCTTTCTTT. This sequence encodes CASSLGGADTEAFF.

CDR3 coding DNA: TGTGCCAGCTCACCCGGGACGGAGTCAATAGAGCAGTTCTTC. This encodes CASSPGTESIEQFF. The chain couples TRBV18 to TRBJ2-1; D is tentatively TRBD1 or TRBD2 (5 bases each). In germline, CDR1 is KGHSH, CDR2 LQKENI. Trimming shortened V by 3 bases and J by 10 bases, and 16 bases separated the two germline ends. CDR3 length equals 14 residues.

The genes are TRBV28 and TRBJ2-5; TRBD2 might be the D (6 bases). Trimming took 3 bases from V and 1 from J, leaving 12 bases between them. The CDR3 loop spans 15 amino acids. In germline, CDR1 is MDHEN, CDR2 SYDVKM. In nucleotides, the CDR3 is TGTGCCAGCAGTTTTCCAGCGGGCTCCCAAGAGACCCAGTACTTC. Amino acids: CASSFPAGSQETQYF.

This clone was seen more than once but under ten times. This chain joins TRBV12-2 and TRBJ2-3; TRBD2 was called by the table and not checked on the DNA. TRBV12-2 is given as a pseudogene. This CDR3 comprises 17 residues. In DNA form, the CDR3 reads TGTGCAAGTCGCTTCATAGCGGGAGTAGAAGACACAGATACGCAGTATTTT. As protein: CASRFIAGVEDTDTQYF.

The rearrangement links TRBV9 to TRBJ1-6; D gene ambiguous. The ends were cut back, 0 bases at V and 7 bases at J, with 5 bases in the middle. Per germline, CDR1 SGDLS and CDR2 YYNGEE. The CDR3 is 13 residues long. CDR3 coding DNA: TGTGCCAGCAGCGTAGGTCCGAATTCACCCCTCCACTTT. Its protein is CASSVGPNSPLHF.

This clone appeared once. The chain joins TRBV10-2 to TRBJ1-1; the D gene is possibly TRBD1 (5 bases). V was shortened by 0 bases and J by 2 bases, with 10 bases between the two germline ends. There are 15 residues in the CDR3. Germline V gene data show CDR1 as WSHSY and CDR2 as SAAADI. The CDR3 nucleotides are TGCGCCAGCAGTGAGTCGGGGACGGCTAACACTGAAGCTTTCTTT. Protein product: CASSESGTANTEAFF.

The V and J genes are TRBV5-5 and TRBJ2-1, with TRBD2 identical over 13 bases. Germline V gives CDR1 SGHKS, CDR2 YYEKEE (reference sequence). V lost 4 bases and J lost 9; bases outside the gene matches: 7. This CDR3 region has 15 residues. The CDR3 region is CASSRLAGGDAEQFF. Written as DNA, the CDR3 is TGTGCCAGCAGCCGACTAGCGGGAGGTGACGCTGAGCAGTTCTTC.

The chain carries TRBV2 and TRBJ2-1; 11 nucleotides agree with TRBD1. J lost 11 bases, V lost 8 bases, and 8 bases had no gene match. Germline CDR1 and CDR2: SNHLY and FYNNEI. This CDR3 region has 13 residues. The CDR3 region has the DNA TGTGCCAGCGGGGGGACAGGGGGTCAGCAGCAGTTCTTC. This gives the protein CASGGTGGQQQFF. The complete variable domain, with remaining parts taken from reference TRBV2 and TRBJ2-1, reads EPEVTQTPSHQVTQMGQEVILRCVPISNHLYFYWYRQILGQKVEFLVSFYNNEISEKSEIFDDQFSVERPDGSNFTLKIRSTKLEDSAMYFCASGGTGGQQQFFGPGTRLTVL.

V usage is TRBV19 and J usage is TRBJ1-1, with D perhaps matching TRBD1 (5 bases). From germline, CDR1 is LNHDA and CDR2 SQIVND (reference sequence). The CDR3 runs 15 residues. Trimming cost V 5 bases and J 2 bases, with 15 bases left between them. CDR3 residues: CASSAPGAINTEAFF. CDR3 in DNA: TGTGCCAGTAGTGCCCCCGGGGCGATAAACACTGAAGCTTTCTTT.

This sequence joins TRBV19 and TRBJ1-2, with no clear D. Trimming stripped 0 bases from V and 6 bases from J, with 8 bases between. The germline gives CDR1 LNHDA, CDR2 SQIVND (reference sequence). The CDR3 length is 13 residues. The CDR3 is CASSIERGNGYTF. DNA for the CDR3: TGTGCCAGTAGTATAGAACGGGGAAATGGCTACACCTTC.

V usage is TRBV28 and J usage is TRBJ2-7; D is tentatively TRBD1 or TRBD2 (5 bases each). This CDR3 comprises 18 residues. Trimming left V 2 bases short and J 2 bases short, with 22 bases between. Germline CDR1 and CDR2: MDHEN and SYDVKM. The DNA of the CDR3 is TGTGCCAGCAGTTTAGGGGGACGAGGGTGGCGGAGGCCCTACGAGCAGTACTTC. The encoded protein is CASSLGGRGWRRPYEQYF.

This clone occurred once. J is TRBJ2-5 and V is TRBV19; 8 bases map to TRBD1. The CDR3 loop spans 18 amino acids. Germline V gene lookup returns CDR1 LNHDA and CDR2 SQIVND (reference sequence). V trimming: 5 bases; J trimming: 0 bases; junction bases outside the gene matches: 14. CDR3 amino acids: CASSLIGRQGIYQETQYF. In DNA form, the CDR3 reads TGTGCCAGTAGTCTTATAGGGAGACAGGGGATTTACCAAGAGACCCAGTACTTC.

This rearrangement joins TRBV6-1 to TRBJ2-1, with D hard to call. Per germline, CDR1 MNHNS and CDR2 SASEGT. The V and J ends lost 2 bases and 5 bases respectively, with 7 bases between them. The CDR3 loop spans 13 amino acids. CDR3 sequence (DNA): TGTGCCAGCAGTGAACTGGGGAACAATGAGCAGTTCTTC. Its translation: CASSELGNNEQFF.

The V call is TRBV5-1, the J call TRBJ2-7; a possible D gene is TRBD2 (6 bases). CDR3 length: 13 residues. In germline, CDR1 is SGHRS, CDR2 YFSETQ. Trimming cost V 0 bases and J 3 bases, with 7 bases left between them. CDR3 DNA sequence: TGCGCCAGCAGCTTGGAGACTAGCTACGAGCAGTACTTC. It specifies CASSLETSYEQYF.

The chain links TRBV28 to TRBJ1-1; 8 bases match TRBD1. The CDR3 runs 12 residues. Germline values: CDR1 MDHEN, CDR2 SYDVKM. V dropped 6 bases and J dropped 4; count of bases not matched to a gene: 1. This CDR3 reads CASSTGGTEAFF. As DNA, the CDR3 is TGTGCCAGCAGCACAGGGGGCACTGAAGCTTTCTTT.

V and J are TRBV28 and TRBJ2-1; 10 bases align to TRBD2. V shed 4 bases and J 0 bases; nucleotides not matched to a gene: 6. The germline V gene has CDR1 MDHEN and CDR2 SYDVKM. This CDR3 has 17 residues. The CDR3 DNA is TGTGCCAGCAGTTCTGCAGCGGGAGGGCGCTCCTACAATGAGCAGTTCTTC. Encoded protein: CASSSAAGGRSYNEQFF.

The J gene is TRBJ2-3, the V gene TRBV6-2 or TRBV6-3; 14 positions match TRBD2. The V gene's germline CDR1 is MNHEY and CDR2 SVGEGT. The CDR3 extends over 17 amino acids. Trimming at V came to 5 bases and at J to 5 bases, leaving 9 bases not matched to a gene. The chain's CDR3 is CASSPRLAGGRGDTQYF. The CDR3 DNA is TGTGCCAGCAGTCCCCGACTAGCGGGAGGGCGGGGAGATACGCAGTATTTT.

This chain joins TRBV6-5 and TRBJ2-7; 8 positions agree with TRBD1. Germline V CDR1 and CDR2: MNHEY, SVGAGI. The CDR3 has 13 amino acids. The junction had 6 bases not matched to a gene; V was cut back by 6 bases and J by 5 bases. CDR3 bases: TGTGCCAGCAGGCCTCCGGGACAGGACGAGCAGTACTTC. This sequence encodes CASRPPGQDEQYF.

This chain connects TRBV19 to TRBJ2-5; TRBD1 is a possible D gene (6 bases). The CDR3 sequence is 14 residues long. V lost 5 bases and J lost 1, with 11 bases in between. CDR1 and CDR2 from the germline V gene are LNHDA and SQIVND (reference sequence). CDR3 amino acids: CASSSPGVQETQYF. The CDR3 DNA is TGTGCCAGTAGTTCCCCAGGGGTCCAAGAGACCCAGTACTTC.

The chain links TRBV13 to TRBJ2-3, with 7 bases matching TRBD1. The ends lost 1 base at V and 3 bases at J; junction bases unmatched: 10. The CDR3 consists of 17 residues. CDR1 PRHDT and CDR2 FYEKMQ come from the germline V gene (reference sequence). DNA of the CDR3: TGTGCCAGCAGCTTAGACCAGGGGGAAGGCTTAACAGATACGCAGTATTTT. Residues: CASSLDQGEGLTDTQYF.

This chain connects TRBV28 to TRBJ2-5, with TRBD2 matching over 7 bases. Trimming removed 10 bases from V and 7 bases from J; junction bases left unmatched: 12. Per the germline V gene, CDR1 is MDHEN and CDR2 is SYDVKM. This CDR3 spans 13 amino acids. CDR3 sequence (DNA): TGTGCCACTAAAAGTGCGGGAGTTAGGACCCAGTACTTC. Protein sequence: CATKSAGVRTQYF. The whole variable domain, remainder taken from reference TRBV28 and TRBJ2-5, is DVKVTQSSRYLVKRTGEKVFLECVQDMDHENMFWYRQDPGLGLRLIYFSYDVKMKEKGDIPEGYSVSREKKERFSLILESASTNQTSMYLCATKSAGVRTQYFGPGTRLLVL.